What follows are 5 T cell receptor beta chains derived from one specimen sequenced in a study of blood T cell repertoires in COVID-19 (TCRdb year 2020). Libraries were prepared through the immunoSEQ multiplex PCR assay. This is the immuneACCESS table as TCRdb keeps it, with only in-frame sequences that have V and J called. A part of the clones is gone; compared with another copy, unresolved V genes explain less than half, and the rest is unexplained. This sample gives 45,000 to 60,000 clones in total; 70% to 80% of them show up just once. In total, the top ten clones hold 5.8% of the sample. Material for sequencing was PBMCs or T cells enriched from blood (not recorded which). The receptors shown here come from a woman in her fifties or sixties with acute COVID-19.

The V gene is TRBV2, the J gene TRBJ2-3, with TRBD2 matching 7 bases. The length of the CDR3 is 14 residues. V lost 7 bases to trimming and J lost 6 bases; unmatched junction nucleotides: 10. Germline-derived CDR1 and CDR2 are SNHLY and FYNNEI. The CDR3 reads CASTLAVGGDTQYF. CDR3 coding DNA: TGTGCCAGCACCCTAGCGGTCGGAGGGGATACGCAGTATTTT.

The J gene is TRBJ2-3, the V gene TRBV27; D may be TRBD1 (5 bases). Germline assignment: CDR1 MNHEY and CDR2 SMNVEV (reference sequence). The V end lost 2 bases, the J end lost 9 bases, and 9 bases lay between the germline ends. CDR3 length: 12 residues. The CDR3 spells CASSLQGGTQYF. In nucleotides, the CDR3 is TGTGCCAGCAGTTTACAGGGCGGAACGCAGTATTTT.

The V gene is TRBV18, the J gene TRBJ2-1; D is perhaps TRBD2 (6 bases). Germline loops: CDR1 KGHSH, CDR2 LQKENI. This CDR3 is 14 amino acids long. Trimming cost V 0 bases and J 11 bases, with 14 bases left between them. The CDR3 sequence is CASSPPGLSEKQFF. The CDR3 region has the DNA TGTGCCAGCTCACCACCGGGACTGAGTGAAAAGCAGTTCTTC.

The table lists this clone with a count of one. V gene TRBV11-3 combines with J gene TRBJ2-7; tentatively, D is TRBD1 (6 bases). CDR1 and CDR2 from the germline V gene are SGHNT and YENEEA. V lost 1 base and J 9 bases, leaving 19 bases between the germline ends. This CDR3 has 15 residues. CDR3: CASSLGAQGRLRQYF. For the CDR3, the DNA is TGTGCCAGCAGCTTAGGTGCACAGGGACGCTTGCGGCAGTACTTC.

The chain recombines TRBV5-1 with TRBJ1-3, with TRBD1 matching 9 bases. Germline V gene lookup returns CDR1 SGHRS and CDR2 YFSETQ. Unmatched junction bases numbered 4, after V lost 0 bases and J lost 3 bases. The CDR3 has 16 amino acids. CDR3 residues: CASSLAGTGYGNTIYF. Here the CDR3 DNA reads TGCGCCAGCAGCTTGGCCGGGACAGGGTATGGAAACACCATATATTTT.